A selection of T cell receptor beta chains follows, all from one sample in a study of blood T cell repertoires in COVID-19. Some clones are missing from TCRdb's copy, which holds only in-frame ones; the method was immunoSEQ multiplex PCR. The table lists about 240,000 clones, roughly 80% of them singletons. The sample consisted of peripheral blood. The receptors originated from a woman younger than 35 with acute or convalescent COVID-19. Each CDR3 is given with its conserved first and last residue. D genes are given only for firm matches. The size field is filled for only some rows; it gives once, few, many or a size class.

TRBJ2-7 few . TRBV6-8 CASSSSRQSSYEQYF TGTGCCAGCAGTAGTTCGAGACAGAGTTCCTACGAGCAGTACTTC
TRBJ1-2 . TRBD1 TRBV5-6 CASSLARWTGKYGYTF TGTGCCAGCAGCTTGGCCAGATGGACAGGGAAATATGGCTACACCTTC
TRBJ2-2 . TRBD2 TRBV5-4 CASSPGLAGVGTGELFF TGTGCCAGCAGCCCGGGACTAGCGGGAGTAGGGACCGGGGAGCTGTTTTTT
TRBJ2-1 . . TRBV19 CASSEGLHNEQFF TGTGCCAGTAGTGAGGGACTTCACAATGAGCAGTTCTTC
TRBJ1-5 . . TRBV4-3 CASSQGLAVGQPQHF TGCGCCAGCAGCCAAGGACTGGCCGTTGGGCAGCCCCAGCATTTT
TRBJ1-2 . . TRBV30 CAWSVGGSFGYTF TGTGCCTGGAGTGTGGGAGGGAGTTTTGGCTACACCTTC
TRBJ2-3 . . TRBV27 CASSLAGKVPDTQYF TGTGCCAGCAGTTTAGCGGGAAAGGTCCCAGATACGCAGTATTTT
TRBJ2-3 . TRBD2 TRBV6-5 CASYAGGTDTQYF TGTGCCAGCTACGCGGGAGGCACAGATACGCAGTATTTT
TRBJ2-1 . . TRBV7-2 CASKYGGVYNEQFF TGTGCCAGCAAGTACGGCGGGGTCTACAATGAGCAGTTCTTC
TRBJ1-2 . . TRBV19 CASSRSATPYGYTF TGTGCCAGTAGTCGTAGCGCCACTCCCTATGGCTACACCTTC
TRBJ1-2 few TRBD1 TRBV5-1 CASGGQGFGYTF TGCGCCAGCGGGGGACAGGGGTTTGGCTACACCTTC
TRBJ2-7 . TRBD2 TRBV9 CASSTGLAGPGEQYF TGTGCCAGCAGCACAGGACTAGCCGGCCCGGGTGAGCAGTACTTC
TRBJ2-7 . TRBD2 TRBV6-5 CASSSGTSGRAHEQYF TGTGCCAGCAGTTCCGGGACTAGCGGGAGGGCCCACGAGCAGTACTTC
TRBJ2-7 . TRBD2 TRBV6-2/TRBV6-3 CASSFRGVRLAGDVVSYEQYF TGTGCCAGCAGTTTCAGAGGGGTCAGACTAGCGGGAGACGTCGTCTCCTACGAGCAGTACTTC
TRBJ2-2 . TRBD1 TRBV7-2 CASSLQGALTGELFF TGTGCCAGCAGCTTACAGGGGGCCCTGACCGGGGAGCTGTTTTTT
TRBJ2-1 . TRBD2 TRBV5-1 CASRGSGTHPNEQFF TGCGCCAGCAGGGGTAGCGGGACCCACCCCAATGAGCAGTTCTTC
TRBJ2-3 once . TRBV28 CASSPPGSTDTQYF TGTGCCAGCAGTCCCCCGGGGTCCACAGATACGCAGTATTTT
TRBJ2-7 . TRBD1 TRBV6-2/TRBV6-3 CASSSGQRGEQYF TGTGCCAGCAGTTCGGGACAGCGAGGGGAGCAGTACTTC
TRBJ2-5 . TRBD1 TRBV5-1 CASRLTGTGVEETQYF TGCGCCAGCCGTCTGACCGGGACAGGGGTGGAAGAGACCCAGTACTTC
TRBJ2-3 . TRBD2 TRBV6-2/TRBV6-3 CASSSSGSKVFSTDTQYF TGTGCCAGCAGTTCCAGCGGGAGTAAAGTGTTTAGCACAGATACGCAGTATTTT
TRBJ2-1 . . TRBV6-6 CASSYSSEQFF TGTGCCAGCAGTTACTCGAGTGAGCAGTTCTTC
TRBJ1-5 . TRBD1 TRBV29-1 CSVDLQGSNQPQHF TGCAGCGTTGACCTACAGGGGAGCAATCAGCCCCAGCATTTT
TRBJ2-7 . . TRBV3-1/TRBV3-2 CASSQILNQAGDAYEQYF TGTGCCAGCAGCCAAATACTCAACCAAGCGGGCGACGCCTACGAGCAGTACTTC
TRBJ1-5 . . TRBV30 CAWSATLDQPQHF TGTGCCTGGAGTGCGACATTGGATCAGCCCCAGCATTTT
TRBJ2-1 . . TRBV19 CASSIINEQFF TGTGCCAGTAGTATAATAAATGAGCAGTTCTTC
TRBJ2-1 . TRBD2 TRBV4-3 CASSQGLAGKEQFF TGCGCCAGCAGCCAAGGACTAGCGGGTAAAGAGCAGTTCTTC
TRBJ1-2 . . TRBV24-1 CATSEWTVYGYTF TGTGCCACCAGTGAATGGACAGTCTATGGCTACACCTTC
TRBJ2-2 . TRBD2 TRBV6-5 CASTPQWGGAGELFF TGTGCCAGCACCCCACAGTGGGGGGGGGCCGGGGAGCTGTTTTTT
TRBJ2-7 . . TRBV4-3 CASSPHSGTTFTYEQYF TGCGCCAGCAGCCCCCATTCCGGGACAACATTTACCTACGAGCAGTACTTC
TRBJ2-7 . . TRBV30 CAWSVSPDSSYEQYF TGTGCCTGGAGTGTGTCCCCCGACAGCTCCTACGAGCAGTACTTC
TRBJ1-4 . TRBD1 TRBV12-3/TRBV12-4 CASRGTGYEKLFF TGTGCCAGCCGTGGGACAGGATATGAAAAACTGTTTTTT
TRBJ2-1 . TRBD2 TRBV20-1 CSASTQSGEVTRGQFF TGCAGTGCTAGTACCCAAAGCGGGGAGGTTACAAGAGGGCAGTTCTTC
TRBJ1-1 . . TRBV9 CASSQEGTEAFF TGTGCCAGCAGCCAAGAGGGCACTGAAGCTTTCTTT
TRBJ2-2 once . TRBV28 CASSPFSHKRVYTGELFF TGTGCCAGCAGTCCATTCTCACACAAGCGGGTTTACACCGGGGAGCTGTTTTTT
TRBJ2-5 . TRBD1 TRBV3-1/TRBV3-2 CASSQKTGGAPQETQYF TGTGCCAGCAGCCAAAAAACAGGGGGCGCGCCTCAAGAGACCCAGTACTTC
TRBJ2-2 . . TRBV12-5 CASGFRANTGELFF TGTGCTAGTGGTTTCCGGGCGAACACCGGGGAGCTGTTTTTT
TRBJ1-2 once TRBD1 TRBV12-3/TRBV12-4 CASRGDRGHGYTF TGTGCCAGCAGGGGGGACAGGGGGCACGGCTACACCTTC
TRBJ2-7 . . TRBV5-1 CASSSPSGWRDEQYF TGCGCCAGCAGCTCCCCCAGCGGTTGGAGGGACGAGCAGTACTTC
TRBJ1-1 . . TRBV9 CASSVRQDTEAFF TGTGCCAGCAGCGTCCGACAGGACACTGAAGCTTTCTTT
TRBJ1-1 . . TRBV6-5 CASRLGGNTEAFF TGTGCCAGCAGATTAGGGGGAAACACTGAAGCTTTCTTT
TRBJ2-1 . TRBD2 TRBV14 CASSQVSGSAYNEQFF TGTGCCAGCAGCCAAGTCAGCGGGAGTGCCTACAATGAGCAGTTCTTC
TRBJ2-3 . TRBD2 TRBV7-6 CASSPRLAGELSTDTQYF TGTGCCAGCAGCCCGCGACTAGCGGGAGAACTAAGCACAGATACGCAGTATTTT
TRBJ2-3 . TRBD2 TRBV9 CASSPGGVAGLGTDTQYF TGTGCCAGCAGCCCTGGGGGGGTAGCGGGATTGGGAACAGATACGCAGTATTTT
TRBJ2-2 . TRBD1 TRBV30 CAWGAGTGATGELFF TGTGCCTGGGGGGCCGGGACAGGGGCTACCGGGGAGCTGTTTTTT
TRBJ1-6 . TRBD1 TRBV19 CASSIPSRGQGNNSPLHF TGTGCCAGTAGTATACCCTCACGAGGACAGGGGAATAATTCACCCCTCCACTTT
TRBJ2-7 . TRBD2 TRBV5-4 CASSLWGTSVSYEQYF TGTGCCAGCAGCTTGTGGGGGACTAGCGTGTCCTACGAGCAGTACTTC
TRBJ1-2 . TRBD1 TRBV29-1 CSVATGAYGYTF TGCAGCGTGGCGACAGGGGCCTATGGCTACACCTTC
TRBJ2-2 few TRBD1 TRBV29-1 CSVEEGQGRTGELFF TGCAGCGTTGAGGAGGGACAGGGAAGGACCGGGGAGCTGTTTTTT